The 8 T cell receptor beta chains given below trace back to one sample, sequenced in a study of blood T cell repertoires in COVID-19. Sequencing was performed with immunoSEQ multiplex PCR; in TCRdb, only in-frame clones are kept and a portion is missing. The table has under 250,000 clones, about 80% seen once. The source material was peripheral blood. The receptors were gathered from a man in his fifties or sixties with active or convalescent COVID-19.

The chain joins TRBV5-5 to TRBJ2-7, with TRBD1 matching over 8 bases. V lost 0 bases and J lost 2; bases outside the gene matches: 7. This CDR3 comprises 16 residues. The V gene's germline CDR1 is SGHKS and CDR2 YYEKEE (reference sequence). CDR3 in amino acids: CASSLGIGQGPYEQYF. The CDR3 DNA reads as TGTGCCAGCAGCTTGGGGATCGGACAGGGCCCCTACGAGCAGTACTTC. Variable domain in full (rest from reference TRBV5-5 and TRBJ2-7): DAGVTQSPTHLIKTRGQQVTLRCSPISGHKSVSWYQQVLGQGPQFIFQYYEKEERGRGNFPDRFSARQFPNYSSELNVNALLLGDSALYLCASSLGIGQGPYEQYFGPGTRLTVT.

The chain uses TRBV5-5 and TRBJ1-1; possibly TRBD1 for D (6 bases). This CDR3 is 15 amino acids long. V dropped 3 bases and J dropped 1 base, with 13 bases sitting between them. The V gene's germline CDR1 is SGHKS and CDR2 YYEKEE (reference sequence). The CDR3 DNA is TGTGCCAGCAGCTCCACAGGGATTAGGAACACTGAAGCTTTCTTT. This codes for CASSSTGIRNTEAFF.

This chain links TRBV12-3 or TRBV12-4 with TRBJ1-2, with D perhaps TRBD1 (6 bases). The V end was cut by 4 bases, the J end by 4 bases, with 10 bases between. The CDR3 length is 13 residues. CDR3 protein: CASSSTGTYGYTF. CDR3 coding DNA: TGTGCCAGCAGTTCTACAGGGACCTATGGCTACACCTTC.

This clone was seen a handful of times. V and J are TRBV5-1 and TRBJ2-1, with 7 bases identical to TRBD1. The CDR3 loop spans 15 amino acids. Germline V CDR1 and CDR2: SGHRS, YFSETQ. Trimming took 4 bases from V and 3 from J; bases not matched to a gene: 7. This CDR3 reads CASSQQGEYYNEQFF. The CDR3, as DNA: TGCGCCAGCAGCCAGCAGGGGGAGTACTACAATGAGCAGTTCTTC.

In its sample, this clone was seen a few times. The CDR3 region is CASSIAGTGSYNEQFF. As DNA, the CDR3 is TGTGCCAGTAGTATAGCCGGGACAGGGAGCTACAATGAGCAGTTCTTC. The chain is built from TRBV19 and TRBJ2-1; 9 bases align to TRBD1. This CDR3 contains 16 residues. Germline V CDR1 and CDR2: LNHDA, SQIVND (reference sequence). J was trimmed by 3 bases and V by 1 base; bases with no gene match: 4.

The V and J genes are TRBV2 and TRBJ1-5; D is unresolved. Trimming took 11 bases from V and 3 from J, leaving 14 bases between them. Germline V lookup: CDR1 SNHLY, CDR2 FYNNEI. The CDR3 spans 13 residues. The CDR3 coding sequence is TGTGCCGGTAGCGGACGGGACAATCAGCCCCAGCATTTT. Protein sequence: CAGSGRDNQPQHF.

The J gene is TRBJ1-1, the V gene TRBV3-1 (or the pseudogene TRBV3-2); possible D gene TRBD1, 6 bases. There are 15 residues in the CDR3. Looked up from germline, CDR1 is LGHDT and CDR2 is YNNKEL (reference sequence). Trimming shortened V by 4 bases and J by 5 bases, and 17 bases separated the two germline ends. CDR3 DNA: TGTGCCAGCAGCCCCCTTGCACAGGGCGGTACTGAAGCTTTCTTT. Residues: CASSPLAQGGTEAFF.

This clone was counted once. The CDR3 bases are TGTGCCAGCAGTGATAGTGGGGGCGCCTACAATGAGCAGTTCTTC. This codes for CASSDSGGAYNEQFF. The chain carries TRBV25-1 and TRBJ2-1; possibly TRBD1 for D (6 bases). Trimming cost V 3 bases and J 2 bases, with 11 bases left between them. Germline CDR1 and CDR2: MGHDK and SYGVNS. This CDR3 is 15 amino acids long.